A single sample gave rise to the 16 T cell receptor beta chains below, sequenced in a study of CXCR3-negative and CXCR3-positive naive CD8 T cells. All TRB cDNA libraries came from 5' RACE performed with UMI labels. TCRdb reprocessed the 5' RACE reads and stores each CDR3 protein as one record, lacking DNA. The sample table sets out 90,000 to 95,000 distinct CDR3 sequences. Sequences were obtained from naive CXCR3- CD8+ T cells from blood. The subset was: CD45RO-CCR7+CD27+CD95- naive CD8+ T cells lacking CXCR3 (TNR3-). The receptor set was obtained from a human donor in good health. Some clones in this sample may be carry-over from other donors' samples.

The chain combines TRBV6-6 with TRBJ1-2. This CDR3 contains 14 residues. Germline values: CDR1 MNHNY, CDR2 SVGAGI (reference sequence). CDR3 loop: CASSYSKAVDGYTF.

The J gene is TRBJ2-1, the V gene TRBV5-1; TCRdb proposes TRBD1, but this gene call is untestable without DNA. The CDR3 runs 15 residues. The germline V gene encodes CDR1 SGHRS and CDR2 YFSETQ. CDR3 protein: CASSPGQGARGGQFF.

J is TRBJ2-7 and V is TRBV5-1; TCRdb outputs TRBD2, but without DNA this stays unchecked. The CDR3 is 14 residues long. Germline V gene lookup returns CDR1 SGHRS and CDR2 YFSETQ. CDR3 sequence reads: CASSLCGVYYEQYF.

This chain connects TRBV20-1 to TRBJ2-3; the D gene TCRdb calls, TRBD2, cannot be checked with no DNA. Germline V gives CDR1 DFQATT, CDR2 SNEGSKA (reference sequence). The CDR3 length is 14 residues. The CDR3 protein is CSARDLRESDTQYF.

The genes are TRBV12-3 or TRBV12-4 and TRBJ2-7; TCRdb picks TRBD1, but there is no DNA to check that call. This CDR3 comprises 15 residues. The chain's CDR3 is CASSSRDRVLYEQYF.

The V call is TRBV6-5, the J call TRBJ2-7. Germline V lookup: CDR1 MNHEY, CDR2 SVGAGI. The CDR3 loop spans 14 amino acids. This chain's CDR3 is CASSYSAGAYEQYF.

The V gene is TRBV27, the J gene TRBJ2-7; TCRdb gives TRBD1 as the D gene, but with no DNA this cannot be confirmed. This CDR3 region has 15 residues. Germline-derived CDR1 and CDR2 are MNHEY and SMNVEV (reference sequence). CDR3 amino acids: CASSFSGQGNYEQYF.

The chain uses TRBV2 and TRBJ2-3; TCRdb selects TRBD2, and the lack of DNA leaves this call unchecked. The CDR3 sequence is 16 residues long. Germline lookup yields CDR1 SNHLY and CDR2 FYNNEI. The CDR3 region is CASRDQRVWGTDTQYF.

V gene TRBV19 combines with J gene TRBJ2-1; absent DNA, TCRdb's TRBD1 call cannot be checked. Germline loops: CDR1 LNHDA, CDR2 SQIVND (reference sequence). The CDR3 consists of 13 residues. CDR3 region: CAAGSPLLHEQFF.

The chain uses TRBV21-1 and TRBJ2-7; checking the TCRdb D call of TRBD1 is not possible without DNA. TRBV21-1 is marked as a pseudogene. The CDR3 sequence is 17 residues long. CDR3 protein: CASSKRGTGGGCYEQYF.

The chain joins TRBV7-9 to TRBJ2-1. This CDR3 spans 13 amino acids. Germline-derived CDR1 and CDR2 are SEHNR and FQNEAQ (reference sequence). The CDR3 reads CASSLDHYNEQFF.

The gene calls are TRBV4-2 and TRBJ2-1; TCRdb lists TRBD2, though no DNA is available to test this call. Germline CDR1 LGHNA, CDR2 YNFKEQ. The CDR3 has 14 amino acids. The CDR3 region is CASSLGLADNEQFF.

V and J are TRBV12-3 or TRBV12-4 and TRBJ2-7; the D call of TRBD2 rests on TCRdb alone, since no DNA is present to check it. The CDR3 is 13 amino acids. The chain's CDR3 is CASREGGGGEQYF.

The J gene is TRBJ2-7, the V gene TRBV7-2. CDR1 SGHTA and CDR2 FQGNSA come from the germline V gene. CDR3 length equals 13 residues. The CDR3 region is CASSLSESYGQYF. The whole variable domain, remainder taken from reference TRBV7-2 and TRBJ2-7, is GAGVSQSPSNKVTEKGKDVELRCDPISGHTALYWYRQSLGQGLEFLIYFQGNSAPDKSGLPSDRFSAERTGGSVSTLTIQRTQQEDSAVYLCASSLSESYGQYFGPGTRLTVT.

CDR3 protein: CASSWRQGGYNEQFF. The V and J genes are TRBV7-3 and TRBJ2-1; TCRdb returns TRBD1, unconfirmable since there is no DNA. The CDR3 is 15 amino acids. Germline CDR1 and CDR2: SGHTA and FQGTGA.

This chain joins TRBV6-2 or TRBV6-3 and TRBJ2-1; TCRdb names TRBD2, which stays unverified in the absence of DNA. The CDR3 is 11 amino acids. Germline V gene sequence: CDR1 MNHEY, CDR2 SVGEGT. The CDR3 protein is CASSPPREQFF.